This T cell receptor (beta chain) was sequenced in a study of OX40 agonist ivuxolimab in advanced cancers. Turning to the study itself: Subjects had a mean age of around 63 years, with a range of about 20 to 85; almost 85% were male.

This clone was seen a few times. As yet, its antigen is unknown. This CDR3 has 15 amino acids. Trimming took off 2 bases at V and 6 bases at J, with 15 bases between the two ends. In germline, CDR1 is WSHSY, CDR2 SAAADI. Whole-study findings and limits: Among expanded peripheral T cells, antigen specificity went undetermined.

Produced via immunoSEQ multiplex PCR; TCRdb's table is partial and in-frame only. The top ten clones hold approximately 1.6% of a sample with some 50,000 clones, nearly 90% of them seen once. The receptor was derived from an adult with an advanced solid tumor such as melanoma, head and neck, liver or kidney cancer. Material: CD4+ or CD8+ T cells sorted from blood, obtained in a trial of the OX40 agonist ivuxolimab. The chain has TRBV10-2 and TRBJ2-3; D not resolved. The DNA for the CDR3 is TGCGCCAGCAGTGAGAGGCGGACCGATCAGGATACGCAGTATTTT. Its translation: CASSERRTDQDTQYF.